The 32 T cell receptor beta chains below come from one sample, sequenced in a study of shared clonotypes between healthy human individuals. Sequenced by immunoSEQ multiplex PCR; TCRdb stores in-frame clones only, minus some. The table shows 780,000 or so clones, with over 55% occurring only once. The specimen sequenced was memory CD4+ T cells sorted from blood. Specified subset: CD45RA-negative fraction. The receptors shown here come from a woman aged 30 to 39 in good health.

This clone appeared a single time. The chain couples TRBV29-1 to TRBJ1-2, with D hard to call. This CDR3 spans 11 amino acids. V gave up 2 bases and J gave up 2 bases, with 3 bases separating them. Germline CDR1 SQVTM, CDR2 ANQGSEA. CDR3 in amino acids: CSVESNYGYTF. In DNA, the CDR3 is TGCAGCGTTGAAAGCAACTATGGCTACACCTTC.

The rearrangement uses TRBV19 and TRBJ1-5; 10 bases match TRBD1. The germline V gene encodes CDR1 LNHDA and CDR2 SQIVND (reference sequence). This CDR3 is 16 amino acids long. Trimming took 1 base from V and 3 from J; bases not matched to a gene: 3. CDR3 sequence: CASSIGGTGANQPQHF. The DNA of the CDR3 is TGTGCCAGTAGTATAGGGGGGACAGGGGCCAATCAGCCCCAGCATTTT.

The rearrangement joins TRBV4-2 to TRBJ2-3; 10 bases match TRBD2. The CDR3 is 20 residues long. With 4 bases clipped from V and 1 base from J, the junction kept 17 bases outside the gene matches. Germline values: CDR1 LGHNA, CDR2 YNFKEQ. CDR3 amino acids: CASSPRKDSGRLGGTDTQYF. For the CDR3, the DNA is TGTGCCAGCAGCCCCCGGAAGGATAGCGGGAGGTTGGGGGGCACAGATACGCAGTATTTT.

Concerning this clone itself: The sample contains more than one DNA sequence encoding this CDR3. The chain is built from TRBV6-6 and TRBJ1-5; TRBD1 is a possible D gene (5 bases). The CDR3 loop spans 14 amino acids. Germline V gives CDR1 MNHNY, CDR2 SVGAGI (reference sequence). V lost 5 bases and J 1 base, leaving 9 bases between the germline ends. The CDR3, as DNA: TGTGCCAGCAGTCGGCAGGGCAGCAATCAGCCCCAGCATTTT. Amino acid sequence: CASSRQGSNQPQHF.

This clone was counted once. The chain combines TRBV6-6 with TRBJ2-1; 7 bases are shared with TRBD2. The CDR3 is made up of 16 amino acids. Germline V gene sequence: CDR1 MNHNY, CDR2 SVGAGI (reference sequence). V shed 0 bases and J 7 bases; nucleotides not matched to a gene: 9. The CDR3 DNA sequence: TGTGCCAGCAGTTACTCCGTCGGACTAGTAACAAATGAGCAGTTCTTC. Its protein product is CASSYSVGLVTNEQFF.

CDR3 amino acids: CASSIGQSSANYGYTF. The CDR3, as DNA: TGTGCCAGCAGTATTGGACAGTCGTCGGCTAACTATGGCTACACCTTC. The J gene is TRBJ1-2, the V gene TRBV28; weak D call: TRBD1 (6 bases). Germline V gives CDR1 MDHEN, CDR2 SYDVKM. V gave up 5 bases and J gave up 0 bases, with 16 bases separating them. The length of the CDR3 is 16 residues.

The chain couples TRBV4-1 to TRBJ2-7; D perhaps matches TRBD2 (5 bases). The CDR3 is 14 residues long. Trimming shortened V by 0 bases and J by 3 bases, and 9 bases separated the two germline ends. Per the germline V gene, CDR1 is MGHRA and CDR2 is YSYEKL. The CDR3, as DNA: TGCGCCAGCAGCCAAGAACGGGGTAGCTACGAGCAGTACTTC. Translating gives CASSQERGSYEQYF.

CDR3: CASQDSRNEKLFF. CDR3 DNA: TGTGCCAGCCAGGACAGCAGGAATGAAAAACTGTTTTTT. This rearrangement joins TRBV18 to TRBJ1-4; TRBD1 might be the D (6 bases). Germline lookup yields CDR1 KGHSH and CDR2 LQKENI. V was pared by 8 bases and J by 5 bases, with 12 bases between. The CDR3 runs to 13 residues.

J is TRBJ2-2 and V is TRBV25-1; 9 bases agree with TRBD2. Trimming cost V 1 base and J 7 bases; bases outside gene matches: 13. Germline CDR1 MGHDK, CDR2 SYGVNS. The CDR3 has 18 residues. CDR3 nucleotides: TGTGCCAGCAGTGAATTCGTCCTGCGGGAGGGCCAGCACGGGGAGCTGTTTTTT. Translating it yields CASSEFVLREGQHGELFF.

The V call is TRBV18, the J call TRBJ2-7, with a tentative D call TRBD1 (5 bases). CDR3 length equals 12 residues. Trimming cost V 3 bases and J 6 bases, with 9 bases left between them. Germline V lookup: CDR1 KGHSH, CDR2 LQKENI. The CDR3, as DNA: TGTGCCAGCTCACCGGACACCTCCGAGCAGTACTTC. This encodes CASSPDTSEQYF.

Worth noting for this clone: One junction end disagrees with the germline gene, perhaps due to a read error. The V gene is TRBV19, the J gene TRBJ2-1; D is unresolved. Germline CDR1 and CDR2: LNHDA and SQIVND (reference sequence). CDR3 length: 12 residues. The CDR3 here is CASSVDYNEQFF. The CDR3 DNA is TGTGCCAGTAGTGTAGACTACAATGAGCAGTTCTTC.

The chain couples TRBV7-2 to TRBJ1-5; tentative D call: TRBD1 (5 bases). Trimming pared 1 base from V and 7 bases from J, leaving 20 bases between. The CDR3 contains 17 residues. Germline V gene sequence: CDR1 SGHTA, CDR2 FQGNSA. CDR3 residues: CASSLVGASTVVQPQHF. CDR3 nucleotides: TGTGCCAGCAGCTTAGTAGGCGCATCGACAGTTGTGCAGCCCCAGCATTTT.

With respect to this clone: The same CDR3 can be traced to other DNA sequences in this sample. V usage is TRBV5-1 and J usage is TRBJ2-3; 11 nucleotides agree with TRBD2. This CDR3 is 14 amino acids long. Germline CDR1 SGHRS, CDR2 YFSETQ. Germline trimming cut 0 bases from V and 6 bases from J; bases unmatched to any gene: 0. CDR3 residues: CASSLGTSGDTQYF. Written as DNA, the CDR3 is TGCGCCAGCAGCTTGGGGACTAGCGGGGATACGCAGTATTTT. The full variable domain, rest sourced from reference TRBV5-1 and TRBJ2-3, is KAGVTQTPRYLIKTRGQQVTLSCSPISGHRSVSWYQQTPGQGLQFLFEYFSETQRNKGNFPGRFSGRQFSNSRSEMNVSTLELGDSALYLCASSLGTSGDTQYFGPGTRLTVL.

The J gene is TRBJ2-4, the V gene TRBV7-2; D remains unclear. The V end lost 8 bases, the J end lost 0 bases, and 8 bases lay between the germline ends. This CDR3 region has 13 residues. Looked up from germline, CDR1 is SGHTA and CDR2 is FQGNSA. This CDR3 reads CASGDKAKNIQYF. As DNA, the CDR3 is TGTGCCAGCGGAGATAAAGCCAAAAACATTCAGTACTTC.

In this sample, this clone turned up a few times. The same CDR3 also results from other DNA sequences found in this sample. The chain uses TRBV9 and TRBJ2-2; D is unresolved. Germline lookup yields CDR1 SGDLS and CDR2 YYNGEE. This CDR3 has 14 residues. The V gene lost 1 base and the J gene lost 3 bases, with 7 bases spanning the gap. CDR3 sequence reads: CASSVLWDTGELFF. The CDR3 bases are TGTGCCAGCAGCGTATTATGGGACACCGGGGAGCTGTTTTTT.

The chain couples TRBV25-1 to TRBJ2-1; the D gene could be TRBD1 or TRBD2 (5 bases each). V gave up 1 base and J gave up 6 bases, with 10 bases separating them. The CDR3 contains 14 residues. Germline assignment: CDR1 MGHDK and CDR2 SYGVNS. The CDR3 bases are TGTGCCAGCAGTGAATCGGGGCAGTCCAATGAGCAGTTCTTC. Translation: CASSESGQSNEQFF.

This chain links TRBV18 with TRBJ2-1, with TRBD2 identical over 13 bases. This CDR3 has 16 residues. Germline values: CDR1 KGHSH, CDR2 LQKENI. V gave up 2 bases and J gave up 6 bases; unmatched junction bases: 4. The CDR3 DNA follows: TGTGCCAGCTCACCAGAGGGACTAGCGGGACTCAATGAGCAGTTCTTC. Its translation is CASSPEGLAGLNEQFF.

The genes are TRBV11-2 and TRBJ2-1, with D hard to call. Deletions cut 4 bases from V and 7 bases from J, with 17 bases between. Germline CDR1 and CDR2: SGHAT and FQNNGV. The CDR3 runs to 15 residues. CDR3 sequence (DNA): TGTGCCAGCAGCTACCGGCCGAGCGATGTAAATGAGCAGTTCTTC. Translated, it gives CASSYRPSDVNEQFF.

The rearrangement links TRBV7-3 to TRBJ2-1; 10 bases map to TRBD1. The CDR3 runs 16 residues. Germline V gives CDR1 SGHTA, CDR2 FQGTGA. V lost 5 bases to trimming and J lost 3 bases; unmatched junction nucleotides: 7. The DNA of the CDR3 is TGTGCCAGCAGCCAGAGGGACAGGGGTATCTACAATGAGCAGTTCTTC. It specifies CASSQRDRGIYNEQFF.

The genes are TRBV19 and TRBJ1-2; 11 bases are a match to TRBD1. This CDR3 has 17 residues. The ends lost 4 bases at V and 3 bases at J; junction bases unmatched: 10. Per germline, CDR1 LNHDA and CDR2 SQIVND (reference sequence). The CDR3 sequence: CASSRNGQGALDYGYTF. In DNA form, the CDR3 reads TGTGCCAGTAGTAGAAACGGACAGGGGGCGTTGGACTATGGCTACACCTTC.

The V gene is TRBV5-1, the J gene TRBJ2-3; D is perhaps TRBD1 (5 bases). This CDR3 contains 12 residues. The germline gives CDR1 SGHRS, CDR2 YFSETQ. Trimming removed 3 bases at V and 5 bases at J, with 7 bases between. The CDR3 reads CASSYDRDTQYF. The DNA of the CDR3 is TGCGCCAGCAGCTATGACAGAGATACGCAGTATTTT.

This CDR3 is CASTIGAQTGNTGELFF. CDR3 bases: TGTGCCAGTACCATAGGGGCCCAGACAGGGAACACCGGGGAGCTGTTTTTT. The genes are TRBV19 and TRBJ2-2, with a tentative D call TRBD1 (6 bases). The V gene lost 7 bases and the J gene lost 1 base, with 19 bases spanning the gap. Germline V gives CDR1 LNHDA, CDR2 SQIVND (reference sequence). CDR3 length equals 17 residues. Full variable domain (rest looked up from reference TRBV19 and TRBJ2-2): DGGITQSPKYLFRKEGQNVTLSCEQNLNHDAMYWYRQDPGQGLRLIYYSQIVNDFQKGDIAEGYSVSREKKESFPLTVTSAQKNPTAFYLCASTIGAQTGNTGELFFGEGSRLTVL.

This clone was counted only a few times. The same CDR3 also results from other DNA sequences found in this sample. The chain joins TRBV20-1 to TRBJ1-2; unclear D gene. Germline V gives CDR1 DFQATT, CDR2 SNEGSKA (reference sequence). With 3 bases removed from V and 5 bases from J, the gap between germline ends came to 7 bases. The CDR3 totals 11 residues. CDR3 sequence: CSARGSYGYTF. CDR3 bases: TGCAGTGCTAGGGGCAGTTATGGCTACACCTTC.

The chain uses TRBV7-9 and TRBJ1-5; 10 bases are shared with TRBD1. There are 18 residues in the CDR3. In germline, CDR1 is SEHNR, CDR2 FQNEAQ (reference sequence). Unmatched junction bases numbered 8, after V lost 0 bases and J lost 3 bases. The chain's CDR3 is CASSLAKDRGLDNQPQHF. As DNA, the CDR3 is TGTGCCAGCAGCTTAGCCAAGGACAGGGGGTTAGACAATCAGCCCCAGCATTTT.

The rearrangement joins TRBV15 to TRBJ2-1; 12 nucleotides line up with TRBD2. CDR1 and CDR2 from the germline V gene are LNHNV and YYDKDF (reference sequence). The CDR3 length is 15 residues. V shed 5 bases and J 6 bases; nucleotides not matched to a gene: 5. The chain's CDR3 is CATSLGLAGINEQFF. CDR3 in DNA: TGTGCCACCAGCTTGGGACTAGCGGGCATCAATGAGCAGTTCTTC.

The chain recombines TRBV27 with TRBJ1-1; D is unresolved. The CDR3 loop spans 13 amino acids. V was pared by 5 bases and J by 5 bases, with 12 bases between. CDR1 is MNHEY, CDR2 SMNVEV, per germline (reference sequence). The CDR3 protein is CASSPWRETEAFF. CDR3 nucleotides: TGTGCCAGCAGTCCCTGGCGGGAAACTGAAGCTTTCTTT.

The sample holds one count of this clone. The chain has TRBV6-1 and TRBJ2-1; 8 bases are a match to TRBD2. V shed 3 bases, J shed 2 bases, and the junction held 3 bases outside the gene matches. This CDR3 has 15 amino acids. Germline-derived CDR1 and CDR2 are MNHNS and SASEGT. DNA for the CDR3: TGTGCCAGCAGTGATAGGCGGGAGGCCTACAATGAGCAGTTCTTC. This gives the protein CASSDRREAYNEQFF.

V is TRBV19 and J is TRBJ2-7; 12 bases line up with TRBD1. Trimming cost V 3 bases and J 2 bases; bases outside gene matches: 2. Germline CDR1 LNHDA, CDR2 SQIVND (reference sequence). The CDR3 is made up of 15 amino acids. CDR3 nucleotides: TGTGCCAGTAGTATGGGACAGGGGGCGACCTACGAGCAGTACTTC. It specifies CASSMGQGATYEQYF. The entire variable domain, with the rest obtained from reference TRBV19 and TRBJ2-7, is as follows: DGGITQSPKYLFRKEGQNVTLSCEQNLNHDAMYWYRQDPGQGLRLIYYSQIVNDFQKGDIAEGYSVSREKKESFPLTVTSAQKNPTAFYLCASSMGQGATYEQYFGPGTRLTVT.

The chain joins TRBV6-4 to TRBJ2-1, with TRBD2 identical over 9 bases. CDR3 length: 15 residues. Germline CDR1 is MRHNA and CDR2 is SNTAGT. Trimming cost V 6 bases and J 6 bases; bases outside gene matches: 9. In DNA form, the CDR3 reads TGTGCCAGCAGCCGTAGCTCGGGACTAGCCAATGAGCAGTTCTTC. Its protein product is CASSRSSGLANEQFF.

As for this clone: Other DNA sequences from this sample encode an identical CDR3 as well. The V and J genes are TRBV19 and TRBJ2-3; D not certain. The CDR3 is 11 residues long. Germline V gene lookup returns CDR1 LNHDA and CDR2 SQIVND (reference sequence). Trimming took off 4 bases at V and 5 bases at J, with 4 bases between the two ends. DNA for the CDR3: TGTGCCAGTAGTAACGTAGATACGCAGTATTTT. Residues: CASSNVDTQYF.

The chain links TRBV6-6 to TRBJ2-1, with a weak D call TRBD1 (6 bases). From germline, CDR1 is MNHNY and CDR2 SVGAGI (reference sequence). The CDR3 runs to 14 residues. V was pared by 2 bases and J by 5 bases, with 10 bases between. This CDR3 reads CASSYQGTNNEQFF. CDR3 DNA: TGTGCCAGCAGTTACCAGGGGACAAACAATGAGCAGTTCTTC.

This clone was observed a single time. V gene TRBV6-1 combines with J gene TRBJ2-2; D is possibly TRBD1 (6 bases). Germline V gene data show CDR1 as MNHNS and CDR2 as SASEGT. The V gene lost 6 bases and the J gene lost 2 bases, with 13 bases spanning the gap. The CDR3 has 15 amino acids. This CDR3 reads CASRRETGNTGELFF. The CDR3 DNA reads TGTGCCAGCAGGAGGGAGACAGGAAACACCGGGGAGCTGTTTTTT.